This T cell receptor beta chain was captured in a study of cytomegalovirus exposure and HLA in healthy donors. The PCR contained 60 Vbeta and 13 Jbeta primers. Here immunoSEQ multiplex PCR was the method, and the copy in TCRdb shows in-frame clones only, minus some. The sample contains 150,000 or so clones, more than 75% of which appear only once. The CDR3 totals 21 residues. Germline V gives CDR1 LNHDA, CDR2 SQIVND (reference sequence). Trimming at V came to 4 bases and at J to 3 bases, leaving 19 bases not matched to a gene. As concerns this clone: Its antigen is unknown.

Regarding the study as a whole: A missense variant in DCLRE1C was later tied to TCR beta V- and J-gene trimming. Cytomegalovirus-associated TCR beta chains were listed, numbering 150 to 200.

The rearrangement joins TRBV19 to TRBJ2-5, with 14 nucleotides matching TRBD2. The source of this sequence is a man younger than 45 in good health and CMV-seropositive. Material for sequencing was PBMCs. In nucleotides, the CDR3 is TGTGCCAGTAGTAGCAGACTTGGGACTAGCGGGAGTGAAGGGTTTAAAGAGACCCAGTACTTC. This gives the protein CASSSRLGTSGSEGFKETQYF.